Presented here are 28 T cell receptor beta chains from one specimen sequenced in a study of blood T cell repertoires in COVID-19. Some clones are missing from TCRdb's copy, which holds only in-frame ones; the method was immunoSEQ multiplex PCR. The table has roughly 100,000 clones, approximately 80% seen once. Material for sequencing was peripheral blood. The receptors stem from a human donor in a cohort sampled during active COVID-19.

The CDR3 DNA reads as TGTGCCAGCAGCTTGGTCGGCAGGGACAAGAATTCACCCCTCCACTTT. This translates into CASSLVGRDKNSPLHF. The V gene is TRBV5-4, the J gene TRBJ1-6; D is perhaps TRBD1 (6 bases). The CDR3 is made up of 16 amino acids. Between the trimmed V and J ends, which lost 0 bases and 7 bases, there was a span of 14 bases. The germline CDR1 and CDR2 sequences are SGHNT and YYREEE (reference sequence).

The chain is built from TRBV5-1 and TRBJ2-1, with 9 bases identical to TRBD1. Germline V gene lookup returns CDR1 SGHRS and CDR2 YFSETQ. Trimming at V came to 3 bases and at J to 4 bases, leaving 5 bases not matched to a gene. This CDR3 has 15 amino acids. CDR3 DNA: TGCGCCAGCAGCTCGGACAGGGGCGAATACAATGAGCAGTTCTTC. Its translation is CASSSDRGEYNEQFF.

This clone has only a few counts. The chain links TRBV5-1 to TRBJ1-2; TRBD1 matches at 7 bases. The CDR3 length is 14 residues. V was pared by 4 bases and J by 5 bases, with 8 bases of the junction left unmatched. The germline CDR1 and CDR2 sequences are SGHRS and YFSETQ. The CDR3 region is CASSPGQEIYGYTF. CDR3 sequence (DNA): TGCGCCAGCAGCCCCGGACAGGAGATTTATGGCTACACCTTC. The entire variable domain, with the rest obtained from reference TRBV5-1 and TRBJ1-2, is as follows: KAGVTQTPRYLIKTRGQQVTLSCSPISGHRSVSWYQQTPGQGLQFLFEYFSETQRNKGNFPGRFSGRQFSNSRSEMNVSTLELGDSALYLCASSPGQEIYGYTFGSGTRLTVV.

The genes are TRBV12-3 or TRBV12-4 and TRBJ1-1; no reliable D call. The germline V and J ends were trimmed by 3 bases and 3 bases, with 2 bases remaining between them. CDR3 length: 11 residues. The CDR3: CASSFDTEAFF. The DNA for the CDR3 is TGTGCCAGCAGTTTCGACACTGAAGCTTTCTTT.

This clone was observed once. The chain has TRBV12-5 and TRBJ1-5, with D possibly being TRBD1 (5 bases). CDR1 and CDR2 (germline): LGHNT, FRNRAP. V lost 5 bases and J lost 6, with 11 bases in between. This CDR3 is built from 13 residues. CDR3 DNA: TGTGCTAGTGGTGAATTAAGGGGTCAGCCCCAGCATTTT. Protein sequence: CASGELRGQPQHF.

J is TRBJ2-3 and V is TRBV11-2; 11 bases align to TRBD2. Trimming removed 1 base from V and 6 bases from J; junction bases left unmatched: 0. This CDR3 region has 14 residues. Germline CDR1 reads SGHAT; CDR2 reads FQNNGV. As DNA, the CDR3 is TGTGCCAGCAGCTTAGGGACTAGCGGGGATACGCAGTATTTT. Translation: CASSLGTSGDTQYF. The whole variable domain, remainder taken from reference TRBV11-2 and TRBJ2-3, is EAGVAQSPRYKIIEKRQSVAFWCNPISGHATLYWYQQILGQGPKLLIQFQNNGVVDDSQLPKDRFSAERLKGVDSTLKIQPAKLEDSAVYLCASSLGTSGDTQYFGPGTRLTVL.

The CDR3 here is CASSHPDSPNTEAFF. DNA of the CDR3: TGCGCCAGCAGCCACCCGGACAGCCCGAACACTGAAGCTTTCTTT. The chain combines TRBV4-1 with TRBJ1-1, with a weak D call TRBD1 (6 bases). The CDR3 consists of 15 residues. The ends were cut back, 3 bases at V and 1 base at J, with 12 bases in the middle. Germline V gene lookup returns CDR1 MGHRA and CDR2 YSYEKL.

The chain is built from TRBV7-9 and TRBJ2-3; 8 nucleotides line up with TRBD2. V lost 5 bases, J lost 3 bases, and 7 bases stayed unmatched. CDR3 length: 15 residues. In germline, CDR1 is SEHNR, CDR2 FQNEAQ (reference sequence). The CDR3 reads CASSLQGLGTDTQYF. The DNA of the CDR3 is TGTGCCAGCAGCCTGCAGGGACTAGGAACAGATACGCAGTATTTT. The full variable domain, its missing parts supplied by reference TRBV7-9 and TRBJ2-3, is DTGVSQNPRHKITKRGQNVTFRCDPISEHNRLYWYRQTLGQGPEFLTYFQNEAQLEKSRLLSDRFSAERPKGSFSTLEIQRTEQGDSAMYLCASSLQGLGTDTQYFGPGTRLTVL.

The J gene is TRBJ2-7, the V gene TRBV7-2, with D perhaps matching TRBD1 (6 bases). This CDR3 is 14 amino acids long. Trimming removed 7 bases from V and 3 bases from J, with 16 bases in between. Germline values: CDR1 SGHTA, CDR2 FQGNSA. The CDR3 region is CASTLQGLSYEQYF. As DNA, the CDR3 is TGTGCCAGCACCCTACAGGGTCTAAGCTACGAGCAGTACTTC. Combining the CDR3 with reference TRBV7-2 and TRBJ2-7 gives the whole variable domain GAGVSQSPSNKVTEKGKDVELRCDPISGHTALYWYRQSLGQGLEFLIYFQGNSAPDKSGLPSDRFSAERTGGSVSTLTIQRTQQEDSAVYLCASTLQGLSYEQYFGPGTRLTVT.

V and J are TRBV7-3 and TRBJ2-1; 9 nucleotides match TRBD2. Trimming removed 4 bases from V and 8 bases from J; junction bases left unmatched: 9. There are 15 residues in the CDR3. Germline CDR1 SGHTA, CDR2 FQGTGA. The CDR3 DNA sequence: TGTGCCAGCAGCTCCATTCACGGACTAGCGTATGAGCAGTTCTTC. Its protein product is CASSSIHGLAYEQFF.

V is TRBV19 and J is TRBJ1-5, with D perhaps matching TRBD1 (5 bases). The CDR3 is made up of 13 amino acids. Germline assignment: CDR1 LNHDA and CDR2 SQIVND (reference sequence). Trimming took off 3 bases at V and 9 bases at J, with 12 bases between the two ends. The CDR3 here is CASSITGTVPQHF. In DNA form, the CDR3 reads TGTGCCAGTAGTATCACAGGAACTGTGCCCCAGCATTTT.

The rearrangement joins TRBV30 to TRBJ2-3; TRBD2 agrees at 13 bases. Germline values: CDR1 GTSNPN, CDR2 SVGIG (reference sequence). This CDR3 has 21 residues. Trimming removed 4 bases from V and 1 base from J; junction bases left unmatched: 20. For the CDR3, the DNA is TGTGCCTGGAACCCCCCCAGGGGACTAGCGGGGCCCGGGTTACGCACAGATACGCAGTATTTT. Translated: CAWNPPRGLAGPGLRTDTQYF. The whole variable domain, filled in from reference TRBV30 and TRBJ2-3, reads SQTIHQWPATLVQPVGSPLSLECTVEGTSNPNLYWYRQAAGRGLQLLFYSVGIGQISSEVPQNLSASRPQDRQFILSSKKLLLSDSGFYLCAWNPPRGLAGPGLRTDTQYFGPGTRLTVL.

The rearrangement joins TRBV2 to TRBJ1-1; 8 positions match TRBD1. The V segment lost 5 bases and the J segment 1 base; nucleotides outside the gene matches: 12. The CDR3 is made up of 17 amino acids. Germline CDR1 is SNHLY and CDR2 is FYNNEI. The CDR3 coding sequence is TGTGCCAGCAGTCTTTACGGACAGGGTCTGGGGAACACTGAAGCTTTCTTT. This translates into CASSLYGQGLGNTEAFF.

The chain employs TRBV5-5 and TRBJ1-1; weak D call: TRBD1 (5 bases). V was pared by 0 bases and J by 6 bases, with 9 bases between. The germline gives CDR1 SGHKS, CDR2 YYEKEE (reference sequence). The CDR3 is 13 amino acids. CDR3: CASSLAGGSEAFF. The CDR3 DNA is TGTGCCAGCAGCTTGGCGGGGGGATCTGAAGCTTTCTTT.

The V gene is TRBV5-5, the J gene TRBJ1-2; 9 bases align to TRBD1. CDR3 length equals 15 residues. The J segment lost 4 bases and the V segment lost 3 bases, leaving 7 bases of the junction unmatched. Germline V lookup: CDR1 SGHKS, CDR2 YYEKEE (reference sequence). The DNA for the CDR3 is TGTGCCAGCAGCTCCATCACAGGGGGCAGCTATGGCTACACCTTC. It translates to CASSSITGGSYGYTF. Together with reference TRBV5-5 and TRBJ1-2, the CDR3 gives the full variable domain: DAGVTQSPTHLIKTRGQQVTLRCSPISGHKSVSWYQQVLGQGPQFIFQYYEKEERGRGNFPDRFSARQFPNYSSELNVNALLLGDSALYLCASSSITGGSYGYTFGSGTRLTVV.

In nucleotides, the CDR3 is TGTGCCAGCAGCAAAGACCTTAGGGGCCAGGGGGCTTACGAGCAGTACTTC. Protein product: CASSKDLRGQGAYEQYF. The V and J genes are TRBV21-1 and TRBJ2-7; the table calls TRBD1, which could not be checked here. TRBV21-1 counts as a pseudogene. This CDR3 comprises 17 residues.

This chain joins TRBV4-2 and TRBJ2-1, with D perhaps TRBD2 (5 bases). Germline V gene sequence: CDR1 LGHNA, CDR2 YNFKEQ. The CDR3 is made up of 15 amino acids. Trimming removed 0 bases at V and 3 bases at J, with 9 bases between. This chain's CDR3 is CASSQDNGVYNEQFF. The CDR3 coding sequence is TGTGCCAGCAGCCAAGATAACGGGGTCTACAATGAGCAGTTCTTC.

V and J are TRBV5-4 and TRBJ2-2; 11 positions agree with TRBD2. J was trimmed by 3 bases and V by 3 bases; bases with no gene match: 1. Germline values: CDR1 SGHNT, CDR2 YYREEE (reference sequence). This CDR3 spans 15 amino acids. Here the CDR3 DNA reads TGTGCCAGCAGCTCACTAGCGGGGGACACCGGGGAGCTGTTTTTT. This translates into CASSSLAGDTGELFF.

V is TRBV19 and J is TRBJ1-1, with 7 bases identical to TRBD1. The CDR3 length is 15 residues. The germline CDR1 and CDR2 sequences are LNHDA and SQIVND (reference sequence). Unmatched junction bases numbered 7, after V lost 6 bases and J lost 0 bases. The CDR3 protein is CASRFTGQMNTEAFF. CDR3 sequence (DNA): TGTGCCAGTAGATTCACGGGACAGATGAACACTGAAGCTTTCTTT.

The chain uses TRBV7-8 and TRBJ1-1; D is possibly TRBD1 (6 bases). The V end lost 0 bases, the J end lost 3 bases, and 11 bases lay between the germline ends. CDR1 and CDR2 (germline): SGHVS, FQNEAQ. The CDR3 length is 15 residues. The CDR3 spells CASSLAPQGYTEAFF. The CDR3 region has the DNA TGTGCCAGCAGCTTAGCTCCCCAGGGGTACACTGAAGCTTTCTTT.

The J gene is TRBJ2-1, the V gene TRBV18; D remains ambiguous. V lost 2 bases, J lost 5 bases, and 7 bases lay in between. The CDR3 has 13 amino acids. Looked up from germline, CDR1 is KGHSH and CDR2 is LQKENI. CDR3 in DNA: TGTGCCAGCTCACCAGTTCAGGACAATGAGCAGTTCTTC. As protein: CASSPVQDNEQFF.

The V call is TRBV2, the J call TRBJ1-1; possible D gene TRBD1, 6 bases. The V end lost 6 bases, the J end lost 10 bases, and 12 bases lay between the germline ends. CDR1 and CDR2 (germline): SNHLY, FYNNEI. This CDR3 spans 11 amino acids. CDR3 sequence (DNA): TGTGCCAGCAGAGTACAGGGTAGAGCTTTCTTT. Translated: CASRVQGRAFF.

The rearrangement uses TRBV29-1 and TRBJ2-1, with TRBD2 matching over 10 bases. The CDR3 consists of 15 residues. Losses at the gene ends were 6 bases for V and 3 bases for J; bases not matched to a gene: 8. Germline CDR1 reads SQVTM; CDR2 reads ANQGSEA. The CDR3 coding sequence is TGCAGCGTACCCGGACTAGCGGAAAACTACAATGAGCAGTTCTTC. Its translation is CSVPGLAENYNEQFF.

V and J are TRBV7-8 and TRBJ1-2, with D uncertain. The CDR3 contains 15 residues. Trimming removed 1 base at V and 8 bases at J, with 17 bases between. From germline, CDR1 is SGHVS and CDR2 FQNEAQ. The CDR3 DNA sequence: TGTGCCAGCAGCTTAGACGGACTGCCTTTTGGGGGCTACACCTTC. It yields the protein CASSLDGLPFGGYTF.

This sequence joins TRBV5-4 and TRBJ1-1; the match to TRBD1 covers 9 bases. CDR3 length: 16 residues. Trimming took 5 bases from V and 4 from J; bases not matched to a gene: 12. Germline loops: CDR1 SGHNT, CDR2 YYREEE (reference sequence). Here the CDR3 reads CASSINRGRLGTEAFF. As DNA, the CDR3 is TGTGCCAGCAGTATTAACAGGGGGCGTCTGGGCACTGAAGCTTTCTTT.

The CDR3 nucleotides are TGTGCCAGCAGCCAAACACAGGGACAGCCCCAGCATTTT. Encoded protein: CASSQTQGQPQHF. V usage is TRBV7-2 and J usage is TRBJ1-5, with TRBD1 as a possible D gene (6 bases). Deletions cut 5 bases from V and 7 bases from J, with 12 bases between. The CDR3 has 13 residues. Looked up from germline, CDR1 is SGHTA and CDR2 is FQGNSA. Based on the CDR3 plus reference TRBV7-2 and TRBJ1-5, the full variable domain is GAGVSQSPSNKVTEKGKDVELRCDPISGHTALYWYRQSLGQGLEFLIYFQGNSAPDKSGLPSDRFSAERTGGSVSTLTIQRTQQEDSAVYLCASSQTQGQPQHFGDGTRLSIL.

This chain joins TRBV6-2 or TRBV6-3 and TRBJ2-7; a weak D match, TRBD1 (6 bases). With 2 bases removed from V and 0 bases from J, the gap between germline ends came to 17 bases. The CDR3 extends over 17 amino acids. From germline, CDR1 is MNHEY and CDR2 SVGEGT. The CDR3 region is CASSYGPRGQPSYEQYF. DNA for the CDR3: TGTGCCAGCAGTTACGGGCCCCGAGGACAGCCCTCCTACGAGCAGTACTTC.

J is TRBJ2-7 and V is TRBV4-3, with TRBD1 matching over 7 bases. V shed 4 bases and J 6 bases; nucleotides not matched to a gene: 6. Germline lookup yields CDR1 LGHNA and CDR2 YSLEER. This CDR3 is 13 amino acids long. The CDR3 region is CASSPRQGGEQYF. CDR3 in DNA: TGCGCCAGCAGCCCTAGACAGGGCGGCGAGCAGTACTTC.